The 29 T cell receptor beta chains given below trace back to one sample, sequenced in a study of T-cell memory formation after mild COVID-19. MiXCR, run by TCRdb on the 5' RACE reads, gives a single entry per CDR3 protein. The sample has around 250,000 distinct CDR3 sequences; roughly 10% are singletons. Specimen: PBMCs or a T cell subset sorted from them (not recorded which). These receptors all stem from a man aged 18 to 29 who had mild COVID-19 (a few samples of this study predate the infection). Cell type and time point are not known.

This clonotype occurred a few times. The V call is TRBV24-1, the J call TRBJ2-2; 7 bases fit TRBD2. This CDR3 is built from 16 residues. With V trimmed by 5 bases and J by 1 base, 6 bases remained unmatched. Germline lookup yields CDR1 KGHDR and CDR2 SFDVKD. The CDR3 DNA is TGTGCCACCAGTGTTACTAAGCGGGGGAACACCGGGGAGCTGTTTTTT. Amino acid sequence: CATSVTKRGNTGELFF.

This clonotype was counted a few times. This chain connects TRBV29-1 to TRBJ2-1; TRBD2 is a possible D gene (5 bases). Trimming removed 4 bases at V and 8 bases at J, with 15 bases between. Germline V gene sequence: CDR1 SQVTM, CDR2 ANQGSEA. The CDR3 runs 13 residues. The DNA for the CDR3 is TGCAGCGTTGGACCTCACAAGAGGGATGAGCAGTTCTTC. Its translation: CSVGPHKRDEQFF.

V usage is TRBV4-2 and J usage is TRBJ1-6, with TRBD1 as a possible D gene (5 bases). Trimming shortened V by 5 bases and J by 11 bases, and 19 bases separated the two germline ends. Germline V gives CDR1 LGHNA, CDR2 YNFKEQ. The CDR3 is 15 residues long. This CDR3 reads CASSALTGGDPPLHF. In DNA, the CDR3 is TGTGCCAGCAGCGCACTTACGGGGGGTGACCCACCCCTCCACTTT.

This clonotype has just a few counts. The chain links TRBV5-1 to TRBJ1-1; D is unresolved. Germline loops: CDR1 SGHRS, CDR2 YFSETQ. Trimming removed 0 bases at V and 3 bases at J, with 6 bases between. This CDR3 region has 13 residues. In DNA, the CDR3 is TGCGCCAGCAGCTTGGCTCAGGACACTGAAGCTTTCTTT. Protein: CASSLAQDTEAFF.

This sequence joins TRBV6-2 or TRBV6-3 and TRBJ1-5; D is unresolved. Trimming removed 7 bases at V and 7 bases at J, with 5 bases between. The CDR3 is 10 amino acids. Germline-derived CDR1 and CDR2 are MNHEY and SVGEGT. The CDR3 sequence is CASNQQPQHF. CDR3 nucleotide sequence: TGTGCCAGCAATCAACAGCCCCAGCATTTT.

This clonotype was seen many times. V gene TRBV6-5 combines with J gene TRBJ1-1; D is possibly TRBD1 (6 bases). V dropped 6 bases and J dropped 4 bases, with 12 bases sitting between them. Per germline, CDR1 MNHEY and CDR2 SVGAGI. This CDR3 is 13 amino acids long. DNA of the CDR3: TGTGCCAGCAGAAAGGGGGGGAGCACTGAAGCTTTCTTT. Translating gives CASRKGGSTEAFF.

The sample holds a few counts of this clonotype. J is TRBJ2-2 and V is TRBV9, with TRBD1 identical over 9 bases. J lost 9 bases, V lost 7 bases, and 19 bases had no gene match. The germline V gene has CDR1 SGDLS and CDR2 YYNGEE. The CDR3 sequence is 17 residues long. The CDR3 nucleotides read TGTGCCAGCTACCCGACGTCGGGACAGGGCCTCGTTCGGGAGCTGTTTTTT. Protein: CASYPTSGQGLVRELFF. Looking up the rest from reference TRBV9 and TRBJ2-2 gives the full variable domain: DSGVTQTPKHLITATGQRVTLRCSPRSGDLSVYWYQQSLDQGLQFLIQYYNGEERAKGNILERFSAQQFPDLHSELNLSSLELGDSALYFCASYPTSGQGLVRELFFGEGSRLTVL.

V usage is TRBV5-1 and J usage is TRBJ1-1; no reliable D call. The germline gives CDR1 SGHRS, CDR2 YFSETQ. The ends were cut back, 4 bases at V and 3 bases at J, with 16 bases in the middle. The CDR3 extends over 15 amino acids. The CDR3 DNA is TGCGCCAGCAGCCCGGAGACTACTGGGGACACTGAAGCTTTCTTT. It translates to CASSPETTGDTEAFF.

At least ten counts were recorded for this clonotype. The rearrangement uses TRBV5-1 and TRBJ2-5; 8 bases fit TRBD1. CDR3 length: 14 amino acids. With 4 bases clipped from V and 0 bases from J, the junction kept 2 bases outside the gene matches. Looked up from germline, CDR1 is SGHRS and CDR2 is YFSETQ. The CDR3 coding sequence is TGCGCCAGCAGCACGGGACAGGACCAAGAGACCCAGTACTTC. This gives the protein CASSTGQDQETQYF.

This clonotype was found a few times. This chain links TRBV7-3 with TRBJ1-2; maybe TRBD1 (5 bases). Germline V gene data show CDR1 as SGHTA and CDR2 as FQGTGA. Trimming cost V 5 bases and J 0 bases, with 10 bases left between them. The CDR3 totals 14 residues. CDR3 sequence reads: CASSPGTANYGYTF. The DNA of the CDR3 is TGTGCCAGCAGCCCCGGGACGGCTAACTATGGCTACACCTTC.

The chain uses TRBV15 and TRBJ2-3; D perhaps matches TRBD2 (6 bases). This CDR3 is 15 amino acids long. V lost 4 bases to trimming and J lost 1 base, with 12 bases between them. Germline CDR1 LNHNV, CDR2 YYDKDF (reference sequence). The CDR3 spells CATSTLGGGTDTQYF. The CDR3, as DNA: TGTGCCACCAGCACCCTAGGCGGGGGCACAGATACGCAGTATTTT.

The CDR3 loop is CASSLRQGRHEQYF. The CDR3 DNA reads as TGTGCCAGCAGTTTACGACAGGGGAGACACGAGCAGTACTTC. The rearrangement joins TRBV6-2 or TRBV6-3 to TRBJ2-7, with 8 bases matching TRBD1. The trim removed 4 bases at V and 5 bases at J, leaving 7 bases unmatched. The CDR3 is 14 amino acids. The germline V gene encodes CDR1 MNHEY and CDR2 SVGEGT.

This clonotype was observed at least ten times. The chain joins TRBV5-4 to TRBJ2-1; possibly TRBD2 for D (7 bases). CDR3 length: 14 residues. Germline CDR1 is SGHNT and CDR2 is YYREEE (reference sequence). Trimming took off 4 bases at V and 8 bases at J, with 16 bases between the two ends. Written as DNA, the CDR3 is TGTGCCAGCAGCCCCCTGGGGGGGCTCCATGAGCAGTTCTTC. Amino acid sequence: CASSPLGGLHEQFF.

This clonotype was found many times. This chain uses TRBV12-3 or TRBV12-4 with TRBJ1-1; no clear D gene. The CDR3 has 14 residues. V lost 1 base, J lost 4 bases, and 10 bases lay in between. The CDR3 is CASSLESFATEAFF. The DNA of the CDR3 is TGTGCCAGCAGTTTAGAGTCCTTTGCCACTGAAGCTTTCTTT.

The rearrangement links TRBV18 to TRBJ1-2; D perhaps matches TRBD1 (6 bases). V shed 1 base and J shed 8 bases, with 8 bases lying between them. CDR3 length: 12 residues. Germline V gives CDR1 KGHSH, CDR2 LQKENI. The CDR3 nucleotides are TGTGCCAGCTCACCACAGGGGGAAGGCTACACCTTC. Translated: CASSPQGEGYTF.

Only a few counts were recorded for this clonotype. This chain links TRBV5-5 with TRBJ1-1; tentatively, D is TRBD1 (5 bases). Germline lookup yields CDR1 SGHKS and CDR2 YYEKEE (reference sequence). V was pared by 5 bases and J by 0 bases, with 14 bases between. CDR3 length: 15 amino acids. CDR3 in amino acids: CASRDRAYMNTEAFF. The CDR3 DNA is TGTGCCAGCAGAGACAGAGCTTACATGAACACTGAAGCTTTCTTT.

This clonotype has only a few counts. This chain uses TRBV6-6 with TRBJ1-5; 9 bases are a match to TRBD1. V shed 0 bases and J 3 bases; nucleotides not matched to a gene: 9. CDR1 and CDR2 from the germline V gene are MNHNY and SVGAGI (reference sequence). The CDR3 loop spans 18 amino acids. This chain's CDR3 is CASSYSSSGTGHNQPQHF. CDR3 DNA sequence: TGTGCCAGCAGTTACTCGTCCTCCGGGACAGGGCACAATCAGCCCCAGCATTTT.

J is TRBJ1-5 and V is TRBV27; 8 nucleotides line up with TRBD1. The CDR3 is made up of 15 amino acids. Germline V gives CDR1 MNHEY, CDR2 SMNVEV (reference sequence). Trimming at V came to 6 bases and at J to 7 bases, leaving 11 bases not matched to a gene. In DNA, the CDR3 is TGTGCCAGCAGCAGTTTTACAGGGGGTAAACAGCCCCAGCATTTT. Translated, it gives CASSSFTGGKQPQHF.

The chain has TRBV5-1 and TRBJ1-1, with a weak D call TRBD1 (6 bases). Trimming removed 5 bases at V and 6 bases at J, with 14 bases between. CDR1 is SGHRS and CDR2 is YFSETQ in the germline V gene. The CDR3 length is 13 residues. CDR3 in DNA: TGCGCCAGCAGATGGGACACTACGGCTGAAGCTTTCTTT. Translation gives CASRWDTTAEAFF.

This clonotype was counted many times. The V and J genes are TRBV20-1 and TRBJ2-1; 12 nucleotides match TRBD2. This CDR3 spans 14 amino acids. The V gene's germline CDR1 is DFQATT and CDR2 SNEGSKA (reference sequence). V lost 5 bases and J lost 9; bases outside the gene matches: 8. CDR3 loop: CSADASGGASEQFF. In DNA, the CDR3 is TGCAGTGCTGACGCTAGCGGGGGGGCGTCTGAGCAGTTCTTC.

V and J are TRBV12-5 and TRBJ2-5; 14 bases agree with TRBD2. V shed 6 bases, J shed 6 bases, and the junction held 15 bases outside the gene matches. The CDR3 loop spans 18 amino acids. The germline V gene encodes CDR1 LGHNT and CDR2 FRNRAP. The DNA of the CDR3 is TGTGCTAGTGGCCCTCCGACTAGCGGGGGGGCGTCGTGGAAGACCCAGTACTTC. Translated: CASGPPTSGGASWKTQYF.

The chain uses TRBV6-5 and TRBJ2-7; 8 bases are a match to TRBD1. Germline lookup yields CDR1 MNHEY and CDR2 SVGAGI. The CDR3 extends over 14 amino acids. Losses at the gene ends were 4 bases for V and 3 bases for J; bases not matched to a gene: 5. CDR3 sequence (DNA): TGTGCCAGCAGTTTTTCACAGGGGGGCTACGAGCAGTACTTC. It is translated as CASSFSQGGYEQYF.

This clonotype showed up just a few times. The rearrangement links TRBV2 to TRBJ2-1; D gene ambiguous. Trimming took 5 bases from V and 15 from J, leaving 14 bases between them. CDR1 is SNHLY and CDR2 is FYNNEI in the germline V gene. The CDR3 has 11 residues. The CDR3 spells CASSFTARAFF. The DNA for the CDR3 is TGTGCCAGCAGTTTTACGGCCCGAGCGTTCTTC.

This clonotype was seen a handful of times. The J gene is TRBJ2-7, the V gene TRBV3-1; D is perhaps TRBD1 or TRBD2 (5 bases each). Trimming pared 4 bases from V and 3 bases from J, leaving 10 bases between. The CDR3 extends over 13 amino acids. The germline V gene has CDR1 LGHDT and CDR2 YNNKEL (reference sequence). The CDR3, as DNA: TGTGCCAGCAGCCGGGACGGCTTCTACGAGCAGTACTTC. This encodes CASSRDGFYEQYF.

This clonotype was counted only a few times. The gene calls are TRBV7-8 and TRBJ2-5; no definite D call. The CDR3 is made up of 16 amino acids. Trimming shortened V by 5 bases and J by 3 bases, and 19 bases separated the two germline ends. CDR1 is SGHVS, CDR2 FQNEAQ, per germline. The CDR3 coding sequence is TGTGCCAGCAGCCCAATGGGTAATTTAGCAAAAGAGACCCAGTACTTC. Its translation: CASSPMGNLAKETQYF.

The CDR3 sequence is CASSLVHGRGFRPTMNTEAFF. CDR3 DNA: TGTGCCAGCAGTTTAGTTCACGGCAGGGGATTTCGCCCAACGATGAACACTGAAGCTTTCTTT. The chain has TRBV12-3 or TRBV12-4 and TRBJ1-1; D is perhaps TRBD1 (6 bases). This CDR3 spans 21 amino acids. V was cut by 1 base and J by 0 bases, with 27 bases left in between.

This chain links TRBV18 with TRBJ1-1; maybe TRBD1 (6 bases). This CDR3 is 14 amino acids long. CDR1 is KGHSH and CDR2 is LQKENI in the germline V gene. V was trimmed by 3 bases and J by 10 bases, leaving 18 bases between them. CDR3 region: CASSPEHDTGRAFF. The CDR3, as DNA: TGTGCCAGCTCACCCGAACACGATACAGGGCGAGCTTTCTTT.

This chain joins TRBV18 and TRBJ1-3; no reliable D call. Looked up from germline, CDR1 is KGHSH and CDR2 is LQKENI. This CDR3 has 16 amino acids. V was cut by 0 bases and J by 0 bases, with 9 bases left in between. The CDR3 nucleotides read TGTGCCAGCTCACCACCCGGAAGAATCTCTGGAAACACCATATATTTT. It translates to CASSPPGRISGNTIYF.

This clonotype was picked up many times. V is TRBV5-1 and J is TRBJ1-1; no definite D call. Germline V gene sequence: CDR1 SGHRS, CDR2 YFSETQ. CDR3 size: 13 residues. V was shortened by 2 bases and J by 4 bases, with 9 bases between the two germline ends. The CDR3 DNA reads TGCGCCAGCAGCTTTGGTCGGGGCACTGAAGCTTTCTTT. Translating gives CASSFGRGTEAFF.